The sequence of this TCR beta chain was determined in a study of blood T cells in healthy people across ages. The use of a sample-barcoded 5' primer and a J-beta primer mix characterized a second PCR of 7 to 11 cycles. Each CDR3 protein gets one entry after TCRdb re-called the 5' RACE reads with MiXCR. The sample lists 800,000 to 900,000 distinct CDR3 sequences; approximately 59% were seen once. The germline V gene encodes CDR1 MDHEN and CDR2 SYDVKM. V gave up 5 bases and J gave up 5 bases, with 18 bases separating them. This CDR3 spans 16 amino acids. This sequence was found in a young man in good health. Sequences were obtained from blood. The chain recombines TRBV28 with TRBJ1-4, with D maybe TRBD1 (6 bases). The CDR3 spells CASSDTTGIRNEKLFF. As DNA, the CDR3 is TGTGCCAGCAGTGACACAACAGGGATTAGGAATGAAAAACTGTTTTTT.